This TCR beta chain comes out of a study of molecular identifiers for immune sequencing clone quantification. TCRdb used MiXCR to reprocess the PCR reads, holding one entry per CDR3 protein. The profile covers 100,000 or so distinct CDR3 sequences, with roughly 38% appearing a single time and 4% to 5% taken by the ten largest. The sample holds a few counts of this clonotype. V was clipped by 5 bases and J by 1 base, with 9 bases between them. CDR3 length equals 14 residues. Germline CDR1 is SGHAT and CDR2 is FQDESV (reference sequence). This chain connects TRBV11-1 to TRBJ2-4; D might be TRBD2 (5 bases). The sequenced sample consisted of naive CD8+ T cells from blood, with Jurkat cell RNA spiked in. The subset: FACS-sorted CD8+CD4-CCR7+CD45RA+ naive T cells. The receptor was isolated from a human donor in good health. Some libraries in this study had Jurkat cell RNA spiked in. This chain's CDR3 is CASSPRGAKNIQYF. In DNA form, the CDR3 reads TGTGCCAGCAGCCCTAGAGGGGCCAAAAACATTCAGTACTTC.